This TCR beta chain was sequenced during a study of post-analysis software for immune sequencing data (dated by TCRdb to 2013 to 2016). Context from the whole study: The recorded disease courses included relapsing-remitting, secondary progressive and progressive-relapsing multiple sclerosis, and some patients had no subtype annotation. The multiple sclerosis patient repertoires were compared with ten to eleven previously published healthy control repertoires from donors aged about 6 to 25 years. A subset of samples was prepared in parallel using single-end sample barcoding, then pooled and co-amplified after Illumina adapter ligation. What the research found in general, with its limitations: Direct clustering with F measure revealed strong co-clustering of samples prepared in the same batch, which led to a batch-effect correction. The control group was slightly older than the multiple sclerosis patient group. Four or five TRBV segments, including TRBV5-6, TRBV5-1 and TRBV20-1, were significantly more frequent in patients than controls. Multiple sclerosis patients had significantly lower normalized Chao1 diversity than controls, a result that suggests substantial peripheral T-cell clonal expansion.

TCR beta repertoires were profiled from peripheral blood of roughly 13 young patients with multiple sclerosis to demonstrate the VDJtools post-analysis software. The multiple sclerosis patients were children and adolescents between about 6 and 16 years of age. Germline trimming: 2 bases from V, 3 bases from J; junction bases outside gene matches: 6. From cysteine to phenylalanine, the CDR3 is 15 amino acids long. Only the CDR3 DNA is retained, 45 bases long and in frame from the first base. The germline V gene gives CDR1 as MNHEY and CDR2 as SVGAGI. Libraries were prepared through PCR. The sequencer was an Illumina HiSeq 2500. To reduce PCR and sequencing biases, unique molecular identifiers were built into the TCR beta cDNA libraries. Per 1 to 10 million input T cells, approximately 500,000 cDNA molecules were obtained, such that each molecule approximated one T cell. Patient libraries were prepared and sequenced with the same protocol used for the earlier healthy control dataset. Within a given batch, samples were prepared together, multiplexed and sequenced on the same HiSeq lane. The study's own analysis went as follows. MIGEC was used to process the raw barcoded reads, and molecular identifier groups with only a single read were discarded before consensus assembly and CDR3 extraction. VDJtools was used for post-analysis of the clonotype tables, and diversity was normalized by down-sampling every dataset to the size of the smallest sample. In repertoire overlap clustering, CDR3 amino acid sequences, but not nucleotide sequences, were matched to correct batch-related cross-sample contamination. TCRdb trimmed the raw reads at Q25, called clones with MiXCR and kept productive beta chains. Rows are unified per CDR3 protein, each entry keeping the most common DNA and genes. TCRdb's processing, not the authors', yielded these V and J calls. The sample has more than 350,000 distinct CDR3 sequences on record, about 40% of them singletons. Clones ranked in the top ten supply less than 10% of the sample.

About this clonotype: Its antigen is not yet known. Base qualities are missing; no much larger clone stands one base away.

The sample taken for sequencing was blood. This receptor was identified in a girl aged 2-10 years with multiple sclerosis. The chain couples TRBV6-5 to TRBJ2-7, with 8 bases aligning to TRBD2. The CDR3 protein sequence reads: CASSYTAGEGYEQYF. The nucleotide sequence is TGTGCCAGCAGTTACACAGCGGGAGAGGGCTACGAGCAGTACTTC.